These 14 T cell receptor beta chains share one sample of origin, sequenced in a study of T cell responses to AZD1222 COVID-19 vaccine. Repertoires were generated with immunoSEQ multiplex PCR, while TCRdb's copy carries only in-frame clones and drops some. The repertoire holds 150,000 or so clones, with about 90% as singletons. Sample: peripheral blood, taken on day 0 of MenACWY control vaccination. Receptor source: an adult in good health.

V gene TRBV20-1 combines with J gene TRBJ2-5, with D hard to call. The CDR3 sequence is 11 residues long. V lost 7 bases and J 5 bases, leaving 11 bases between the germline ends. From germline, CDR1 is DFQATT and CDR2 SNEGSKA (reference sequence). CDR3 protein: CSVLVTETQYF. CDR3 DNA sequence: TGCAGTGTACTCGTTACGGAGACCCAGTACTTC.

The chain couples TRBV18 to TRBJ1-3; the D is unclear. The CDR3 is 17 amino acids. The germline CDR1 and CDR2 sequences are KGHSH and LQKENI. Trimming removed 5 bases from V and 0 bases from J, with 17 bases in between. CDR3 DNA: TGTGCCAGCTCATCTTTCCGGGCCGCTAACTCTGGAAACACCATATATTTT. Translating gives CASSSFRAANSGNTIYF.

The CDR3: CASSLEGTVGYTF. The CDR3 DNA follows: TGTGCCAGCAGCCTCGAAGGGACAGTCGGCTACACCTTC. The rearrangement links TRBV4-2 to TRBJ1-2; 7 bases fit TRBD1. The V and J ends lost 4 bases and 8 bases, in that order; junction bases with no gene match: 7. The length of the CDR3 is 13 residues. Germline-derived CDR1 and CDR2 are LGHNA and YNFKEQ.

The V and J genes are TRBV27 and TRBJ1-1; perhaps TRBD1 as D (6 bases). This CDR3 spans 13 amino acids. The V gene lost 5 bases and the J gene lost 6 bases, with 13 bases spanning the gap. The germline CDR1 and CDR2 sequences are MNHEY and SMNVEV (reference sequence). The CDR3 DNA follows: TGTGCCAGCAGTCCCAGGGGACCTCCTGAAGCTTTCTTT. Translating gives CASSPRGPPEAFF.

V usage is TRBV3-1 (or the pseudogene TRBV3-2) and J usage is TRBJ1-3; D perhaps matches TRBD1 (5 bases). The V and J ends lost 4 bases and 0 bases respectively, with 19 bases between them. This CDR3 comprises 18 residues. Per the germline V gene, CDR1 is LGHDT and CDR2 is YNNKEL (reference sequence). The CDR3 loop is CASSPVWGSDHSGNTIYF. In nucleotides, the CDR3 is TGTGCCAGCAGCCCTGTCTGGGGCTCGGATCACTCTGGAAACACCATATATTTT.

The chain couples TRBV7-8 to TRBJ1-4, with 7 bases lining up with TRBD1. Looked up from germline, CDR1 is SGHVS and CDR2 is FQNEAQ. The V and J ends lost 6 bases and 0 bases, in that order; junction bases with no gene match: 4. The CDR3 has 15 amino acids. The CDR3 sequence is CASRRQGTTNEKLFF. The CDR3 DNA sequence: TGTGCCAGCAGGAGACAGGGAACAACTAATGAAAAACTGTTTTTT. Variable domain in full (rest from reference TRBV7-8 and TRBJ1-4): GAGVSQSPRYKVAKRGQDVALRCDPISGHVSLFWYQQALGQGPEFLTYFQNEAQLDKSGLPSDRFFAERPEGSVSTLKIQRTQQEDSAVYLCASRRQGTTNEKLFFGSGTQLSVL.

This clone was counted once. The chain combines TRBV9 with TRBJ1-2; D is perhaps TRBD1 (6 bases). This CDR3 is 16 amino acids long. CDR1 is SGDLS, CDR2 YYNGEE, per germline. V was clipped by 0 bases and J by 3 bases, with 15 bases between them. CDR3 sequence: CASSVGEGEFDYGYTF. In DNA, the CDR3 is TGTGCCAGCAGCGTAGGGGAGGGGGAATTCGACTATGGCTACACCTTC.

The chain employs TRBV30 and TRBJ1-1, with D unresolved. Trimming shortened V by 0 bases and J by 0 bases, and 8 bases separated the two germline ends. The CDR3 consists of 14 residues. The germline V gene has CDR1 GTSNPN and CDR2 SVGIG (reference sequence). The CDR3 DNA is TGTGCCTGGAGTGTAGCCCCCATGAACACTGAAGCTTTCTTT. It translates to CAWSVAPMNTEAFF.

The chain recombines TRBV4-2 with TRBJ1-2; TRBD1 agrees at 7 bases. This CDR3 comprises 14 residues. Germline trimming cut 1 base from V and 3 bases from J; bases unmatched to any gene: 2. Germline values: CDR1 LGHNA, CDR2 YNFKEQ. The CDR3 sequence: CASSQGDRDYGYTF. As DNA, the CDR3 is TGTGCCAGCAGCCAAGGTGACAGGGACTATGGCTACACCTTC.

The rearrangement joins TRBV14 to TRBJ2-5, with 13 bases matching TRBD2. Germline V lookup: CDR1 SGHDN, CDR2 FVKESK. This CDR3 has 15 residues. J was trimmed by 5 bases and V by 4 bases; bases with no gene match: 4. CDR3 nucleotide sequence: TGTGCCAGCAGCCGGGGACTAGCGGGGTTCGAGACCCAGTACTTC. Protein: CASSRGLAGFETQYF.

This sequence joins TRBV6-6 and TRBJ2-2; D is undetermined. Trimming took 1 base from V and 3 from J, leaving 6 bases between them. The CDR3 loop spans 14 amino acids. Per germline, CDR1 MNHNY and CDR2 SVGAGI (reference sequence). This chain's CDR3 is CASSYFRDTGELFF. The CDR3 DNA reads TGTGCCAGCAGTTACTTCCGGGACACCGGGGAGCTGTTTTTT.

The chain combines TRBV27 with TRBJ1-6; 9 bases are a match to TRBD1. V gave up 5 bases and J gave up 7 bases; unmatched junction bases: 9. The V gene's germline CDR1 is MNHEY and CDR2 SMNVEV (reference sequence). The CDR3 has 16 amino acids. This CDR3 reads CASSLIQGARNSPLHF. CDR3 sequence (DNA): TGTGCCAGCAGTCTCATACAGGGGGCTAGGAATTCACCCCTCCACTTT.

V gene TRBV27 combines with J gene TRBJ2-3; 9 bases agree with TRBD2. Germline loops: CDR1 MNHEY, CDR2 SMNVEV (reference sequence). The CDR3 covers 18 residues. The V and J ends lost 6 bases and 1 base, in that order; junction bases with no gene match: 14. CDR3: CASRSLVLAGTGTDTQYF. CDR3 coding DNA: TGTGCCAGCAGATCCTTGGTTCTAGCGGGAACTGGCACAGATACGCAGTATTTT.

The CDR3 sequence: CASSLVGLGGNSPLHF. The CDR3 DNA reads TGTGCCAGCAGCTTGGTAGGGCTCGGAGGTAATTCACCCCTCCACTTT. V is TRBV5-6 and J is TRBJ1-6; no firm D call. V gave up 0 bases and J gave up 6 bases, with 13 bases separating them. This CDR3 spans 16 amino acids. The germline V gene encodes CDR1 SGHDT and CDR2 YYEEEE.